This T cell receptor beta chain was captured by sequencing in a study of identical twins. This clonotype was seen many times. Via MiXCR, TCRdb re-called the 5' RACE reads, giving one row per CDR3 protein. Among some 240,000 distinct CDR3 sequences listed, about 8.9% were seen once. This CDR3 has 14 residues. CDR1 and CDR2 (germline): DFQATT, SNEGSKA (reference sequence). Trimming took off 0 bases at V and 0 bases at J, with 9 bases between the two ends. The data also belong to a second study, concerning yellow fever vaccine responses in identical twins.

This TCR derives from a woman aged 18-29 years in good health. The J gene is TRBJ2-7, the V gene TRBV20-1, with D possibly matching TRBD2 (7 bases). The sequencing sample was made of CD8+ T cells sorted from blood. The CDR3 sequence: CSARDRGASYEQYF. Written as DNA, the CDR3 is TGCAGTGCTAGAGATCGGGGGGCCTCCTACGAGCAGTACTTC.